This T cell receptor (beta chain) comes out of a study of beta chain features in type 1 diabetes. Study findings and constraints: A pattern of fewer insertions and more deletions at VDJ junctions was seen in type 1 diabetes patients. There was no resolution here of whether HLA type influences TCRB rearrangement. Patients showed naive, central memory and Treg TCRB repertoires that appeared more similar than those of healthy donors.

Expressed TCRB transcripts were sequenced because the entire RNA isolate underwent reverse transcription. Produced via immunoSEQ multiplex PCR; TCRdb's table is partial and in-frame only. The table shows 200,000 to 250,000 clones, with 12% to 15% occurring only once. Deletions cut 0 bases from V and 1 base from J, with 7 bases between. The germline V gene encodes CDR1 SGHDT and CDR2 YYEEEE. This CDR3 region has 15 residues. Worth noting for this clone: Its antigen is not identified.

Populations isolated by sorting all had purity greater than 95%. The V call is TRBV5-6, the J call TRBJ2-2, with D unresolved. This clonotype was obtained from a woman aged 40 to 49 in good health. The specimen was naive CD4+ T cells from blood. CDR3 bases: TGTGCCAGCAGCTTGGGTTCACTGAACACCGGGGAGCTGTTTTTT. Translated: CASSLGSLNTGELFF.